This entry lists 15 T cell receptor beta chains sequenced from one sample in a study of metastatic and nonmetastatic thyroid tumors. TCRdb re-called clones from the PCR reads using MiXCR. The sample carries approximately 40,000 clones, roughly an eighth recorded once. There were no patients who had received any treatment before thyroid surgery. The sample comprised blood. The receptors shown here come from a female donor with papillary thyroid cancer or a benign thyroid nodule (not recorded which). Some clones in this sample may be carry-over from other donors' samples.

For this clone: A single base separates this from a much larger clone, so it may be a read error. The chain has TRBV6-5 and TRBJ2-5; 11 positions match TRBD2. This CDR3 comprises 17 residues. Per the germline V gene, CDR1 is MNHEY and CDR2 is SVGAGI. In DNA, the CDR3 is TGTGCCAGCGGTTACTCGCTGCTAGCGGGAGGATCAGAGACCCAGTACTTC. It is translated as CASGYSLLAGGSETQYF.

This clone was seen repeatedly, ten times or more. V usage is TRBV2 and J usage is TRBJ1-1; a possible D gene is TRBD1 (6 bases). Looked up from germline, CDR1 is SNHLY and CDR2 is FYNNEI. Between the trimmed V and J ends, which lost 10 bases and 5 bases, there was a span of 17 bases. This CDR3 contains 13 residues. The CDR3 bases are TGTGCCACGTGTCTGGGGGCAGGGACTGAAGCTTTCTTT. Translated: CATCLGAGTEAFF.

This clone appeared many times. V gene TRBV11-2 combines with J gene TRBJ2-7, with 8 bases that match TRBD2. The trim removed 4 bases at V and 4 bases at J, leaving 9 bases unmatched. Germline V gene lookup returns CDR1 SGHAT and CDR2 FQNNGV. This CDR3 has 15 residues. The CDR3 loop is CASSSDGTSGYEQYF. CDR3 nucleotides: TGTGCCAGCAGCTCCGACGGGACTAGTGGGTACGAGCAGTACTTC.

There are many counts of this clone. V is TRBV18 and J is TRBJ1-3, with TRBD1 as a possible D gene (5 bases). This CDR3 comprises 14 residues. Germline CDR1 KGHSH, CDR2 LQKENI. V was shortened by 6 bases and J by 0 bases, with 9 bases between the two germline ends. The CDR3 nucleotides read TGTGCCAGCTCGACAGCGCTCTCTGGAAACACCATATATTTT. It specifies CASSTALSGNTIYF.

This clone was detected many times. This chain connects TRBV6-1 to TRBJ1-3; maybe TRBD1 (6 bases). V lost 5 bases and J lost 0, with 14 bases in between. The CDR3 sequence is 16 residues long. Germline lookup yields CDR1 MNHNS and CDR2 SASEGT. The chain's CDR3 is CASSSLGQTSGNTIYF. CDR3 nucleotides: TGTGCCAGCAGTTCCCTCGGACAGACCTCTGGAAACACCATATATTTT.

Note on this clone: The junction departs from the called germline gene at one end, perhaps through a read error. V and J are TRBV6-2 or TRBV6-3 and TRBJ2-6; the D gene is possibly TRBD1 (5 bases). Per the germline V gene, CDR1 is MNHEY and CDR2 is SVGEGT. CDR3 length equals 19 residues. Here the CDR3 DNA reads TGTGCCAGCAGTTACACCCGGTACAGGCCCAACTCTGGGGCCAACGTCCTTACTTTC. Translated, it gives CASSYTRYRPNSGANVLTF.

This clone was observed at least ten times. This chain uses TRBV24-1 with TRBJ2-7, with D hard to call. V dropped 1 base and J dropped 6 bases, with 3 bases sitting between them. CDR1 is KGHDR, CDR2 SFDVKD, per germline. This CDR3 has 11 amino acids. DNA of the CDR3: TGTGCCACCAGTGATTTAAGCGAGCAGTACTTC. As protein: CATSDLSEQYF.

To note about this clone: The CDR3 carries no conserved terminal phenylalanine or tryptophan, so it likely arises from a read error. This sequence joins TRBV6-1 and TRBJ1-2, with 9 bases fitting TRBD1. The CDR3 runs 15 residues. The germline gives CDR1 MNHNS, CDR2 SASEGT. The J segment lost 5 bases and the V segment lost 6 bases, leaving 10 bases of the junction unmatched. The CDR3 here is CASSPLETGGYGYTL. The CDR3 DNA is TGTGCCAGCAGCCCACTGGAGACAGGGGGATATGGCTACACCCTC.

This clone was observed many times. The chain links TRBV6-1 to TRBJ1-1; D may be TRBD1 (6 bases). V was clipped by 3 bases and J by 4 bases, with 9 bases between them. CDR3 length equals 13 residues. Per germline, CDR1 MNHNS and CDR2 SASEGT. The CDR3 DNA follows: TGTGCCAGCAGTGAGGCAGGGGTCACTGAAGCTTTCTTT. Its protein product is CASSEAGVTEAFF.

This clone was counted ten times or more. The chain joins TRBV12-3 or TRBV12-4 to TRBJ1-5, with D unclear. The V and J ends lost 6 bases and 0 bases respectively, with 12 bases between them. The CDR3 sequence is 15 residues long. CDR3 sequence: CASSRGGSSNQPQHF. In nucleotides, the CDR3 is TGTGCCAGCAGCCGGGGAGGGAGTAGCAATCAGCCCCAGCATTTT.

This clone was found a few times. The chain combines TRBV6-5 with TRBJ1-6, with no clear D. Germline V lookup: CDR1 MNHEY, CDR2 SVGAGI. The CDR3 spans 15 residues. With 2 bases removed from V and 6 bases from J, the gap between germline ends came to 11 bases. CDR3: CASSYEAGLNSPLHF. DNA of the CDR3: TGTGCCAGCAGTTACGAGGCAGGTCTTAATTCACCCCTCCACTTT.

There are a few counts of this clone. This may stem from a read error, because a much larger clone lies one nucleotide away. In the same sample, other DNA sequences code for this CDR3. This chain connects TRBV28 to TRBJ2-5; D possibly corresponds to TRBD1 (6 bases). This CDR3 has 15 residues. The ends were cut back, 6 bases at V and 2 bases at J, with 16 bases in the middle. From germline, CDR1 is MDHEN and CDR2 SYDVKM. For the CDR3, the DNA is TGTGCCAGCAGCACCCCCGGACAGAGACAAGAGACCCAGTACTTC. The encoded protein is CASSTPGQRQETQYF.

With regard to this clone: This sequence may be a read error, since a much larger clone differs from it by one base. Within the sample, other DNA sequences also encode this same CDR3. The V call is TRBV27, the J call TRBJ1-1; D gene unclear. CDR3 length: 13 residues. Per germline, CDR1 MNHEY and CDR2 SMNVEV (reference sequence). The CDR3 bases are TGTGCCAGCAAATTTTATGTGGGCACTGAAGCTTTCTTC. Its protein product is CASKFYVGTEAFF.

This clone was observed at least ten times. This chain links TRBV7-8 with TRBJ2-2, with TRBD1 identical over 7 bases. Germline CDR1 reads SGHVS; CDR2 reads FQNEAQ. The CDR3 loop spans 16 amino acids. Unmatched junction bases numbered 8, after V lost 5 bases and J lost 2 bases. This chain's CDR3 is CASSPRQGSNTGELFF. In DNA form, the CDR3 reads TGTGCCAGCAGCCCCCGACAGGGTTCCAACACCGGGGAGCTGTTTTTT.

The sample holds a few counts of this clone. The V call is TRBV6-1, the J call TRBJ2-7; D is unclear. CDR3 length: 15 residues. CDR1 is MNHNS and CDR2 is SASEGT in the germline V gene. V lost 2 bases and J 3 bases, leaving 14 bases between the germline ends. As DNA, the CDR3 is TGTGCCAGCAGTGAAAGCAGGTGGCTAAACTACGAGCAGTACTTC. Translating it yields CASSESRWLNYEQYF.